The 32 T cell receptor beta chains in this list originate from one sample, sequenced in a study of control samples from healthy donors and cancer patients. Profiling relied on immunoSEQ multiplex PCR, and the TCRdb table lists in-frame clones only, not all of them. This table has approximately 150,000 clones, approximately 94% appearing once. The sample comprised blood. These receptor sequences come from a man aged 40-55 years in good health.

About this clone: The sample contains more than one DNA sequence encoding this CDR3. The V gene is TRBV29-1, the J gene TRBJ2-7; 7 positions agree with TRBD2. This CDR3 has 13 residues. The germline CDR1 and CDR2 sequences are SQVTM and ANQGSEA. V dropped 7 bases and J dropped 4; count of bases not matched to a gene: 10. The CDR3 protein is CSAGGGEGYEQYF. In nucleotides, the CDR3 is TGCAGCGCCGGGGGAGGGGAGGGGTACGAGCAGTACTTC.

This clone came up once. The chain links TRBV18 to TRBJ1-3, with a possible D match to TRBD1 (6 bases). This CDR3 comprises 13 residues. The V end was cut by 0 bases, the J end by 9 bases, with 9 bases between. The germline V gene encodes CDR1 KGHSH and CDR2 LQKENI. This chain's CDR3 is CASSPPDSITIYF. The CDR3 bases are TGTGCCAGCTCACCACCGGACAGTATCACCATATATTTT.

This chain connects TRBV4-3 to TRBJ1-3, with D perhaps matching TRBD1 (5 bases). V was clipped by 0 bases and J by 0 bases, with 6 bases between them. This CDR3 is built from 15 residues. CDR1 is LGHNA and CDR2 is YSLEER in the germline V gene. The CDR3 nucleotides are TGCGCCAGCAGCCAAGAGGGGGACTCTGGAAACACCATATATTTT. Its protein product is CASSQEGDSGNTIYF.

The J gene is TRBJ2-7, the V gene TRBV9, with 12 bases matching TRBD2. J gave up 0 bases and V 4 bases, and 5 bases lay outside the gene matches. This CDR3 region has 16 residues. Germline CDR1 SGDLS, CDR2 YYNGEE. This CDR3 reads CASSPSGGAPSYEQYF. The CDR3 region has the DNA TGTGCCAGCAGCCCTAGCGGGGGGGCACCCTCCTACGAGCAGTACTTC.

This chain connects TRBV6-6 to TRBJ2-7; TRBD2 aligns across 8 bases. Germline loops: CDR1 MNHNY, CDR2 SVGAGI (reference sequence). V dropped 8 bases and J dropped 0; count of bases not matched to a gene: 9. The CDR3 spans 15 residues. CDR3 sequence: CASGQTSGSSYEQYF. In DNA, the CDR3 is TGTGCCAGCGGACAAACTAGCGGAAGCTCCTACGAGCAGTACTTC.

The chain is built from TRBV24-1 and TRBJ2-5; D remains unclear. Germline CDR1 and CDR2: KGHDR and SFDVKD. The CDR3 has 12 amino acids. The V gene lost 5 bases and the J gene lost 5 bases, with 8 bases spanning the gap. CDR3 region: CATSALGETQYF. CDR3 sequence (DNA): TGTGCCACCAGTGCACTGGGGGAGACCCAGTACTTC.

This clone came up a few times. The rearrangement links TRBV18 to TRBJ2-7, with a tentative D call TRBD1 (6 bases). CDR1 is KGHSH and CDR2 is LQKENI in the germline V gene. V was cut by 5 bases and J by 8 bases, with 13 bases left in between. The CDR3 consists of 12 residues. The CDR3 DNA sequence: TGTGCCAGCTCAGCGGATCAGGGGAAGCAGTACTTC. It is translated as CASSADQGKQYF.

This sequence joins TRBV12-3 or TRBV12-4 and TRBJ1-4; D remains unclear. CDR3 length equals 11 residues. The V and J ends lost 4 bases and 7 bases respectively, with 4 bases between them. The CDR3: CASSSSEKLFF. The CDR3 nucleotides read TGTGCCAGCAGTTCTAGTGAAAAACTGTTTTTT.

CDR3 nucleotide sequence: TGTGCCAGCAGCGTAGAGGGACTAGGGTTGGAGCAGTACTTC. It translates to CASSVEGLGLEQYF. The V and J genes are TRBV9 and TRBJ2-7; 8 nucleotides line up with TRBD2. Trimming took 0 bases from V and 7 from J; bases not matched to a gene: 6. CDR3 length: 14 amino acids. The germline V gene has CDR1 SGDLS and CDR2 YYNGEE.

The genes are TRBV19 and TRBJ2-7, with a tentative D call TRBD2 (6 bases). The CDR3 loop spans 13 amino acids. The V gene's germline CDR1 is LNHDA and CDR2 SQIVND (reference sequence). Trimming pared 4 bases from V and 7 bases from J, leaving 14 bases between. The chain's CDR3 is CASSRIGGNEQYF. CDR3 coding DNA: TGTGCCAGTAGTAGGATTGGGGGGAATGAGCAGTACTTC.

The genes are TRBV5-4 and TRBJ1-6; the D gene is possibly TRBD1 (6 bases). The germline V gene encodes CDR1 SGHNT and CDR2 YYREEE (reference sequence). This CDR3 region has 16 residues. V was clipped by 3 bases and J by 4 bases, with 14 bases between them. In DNA, the CDR3 is TGTGCCAGCAGCTCCGGAGGGGGGCTGTATAATTCACCCCTCCACTTT. As protein: CASSSGGGLYNSPLHF.

This clone was detected only once. The V and J genes are TRBV15 and TRBJ1-1; D is possibly TRBD1 (6 bases). CDR1 is LNHNV and CDR2 is YYDKDF in the germline V gene (reference sequence). Deletions cut 1 base from V and 0 bases from J, with 21 bases between. CDR3 length: 19 residues. CDR3: CATSRVFGTSGSMNTEAFF. Written as DNA, the CDR3 is TGTGCCACCAGCAGAGTTTTTGGGACATCCGGGTCCATGAACACTGAAGCTTTCTTT.

J is TRBJ1-1 and V is TRBV24-1, with unresolved D. The CDR3 contains 12 residues. Germline values: CDR1 KGHDR, CDR2 SFDVKD. Deletions cut 0 bases from V and 7 bases from J, with 5 bases between. CDR3 sequence: CATSDLGGEAFF. The CDR3, as DNA: TGTGCCACCAGTGATTTGGGCGGTGAAGCTTTCTTT.

CDR3 bases: TGTGCCAGCAGTACAGGGACCTACGAGCAGTACTTC. Its translation is CASSTGTYEQYF. The chain joins TRBV25-1 to TRBJ2-7, with TRBD1 as a possible D gene (6 bases). CDR1 MGHDK and CDR2 SYGVNS come from the germline V gene. The CDR3 covers 12 residues. Trimming removed 5 bases at V and 2 bases at J, with 7 bases between.

This clone was seen a single time. The V and J genes are TRBV7-9 and TRBJ2-7; 8 positions agree with TRBD1. The germline gives CDR1 SEHNR, CDR2 FQNEAQ (reference sequence). This CDR3 contains 14 residues. V lost 7 bases and J lost 6; bases outside the gene matches: 11. The CDR3 loop reads CASILGRTGSEQYF. DNA of the CDR3: TGTGCCAGCATCTTGGGTAGGACAGGGTCCGAGCAGTACTTC.

The genes are TRBV15 and TRBJ2-7; D not resolved. Between the trimmed V and J ends, which lost 5 bases and 4 bases, there was a span of 9 bases. CDR3 length equals 12 residues. Looked up from germline, CDR1 is LNHNV and CDR2 is YYDKDF (reference sequence). CDR3 coding DNA: TGTGCCACCAGCGAGGAACGGTACGAGCAGTACTTC. Amino acid sequence: CATSEERYEQYF.

The J gene is TRBJ2-6, the V gene TRBV13; D gene ambiguous. This CDR3 comprises 17 residues. V was cut by 1 base and J by 4 bases, with 14 bases left in between. CDR1 PRHDT and CDR2 FYEKMQ come from the germline V gene (reference sequence). The CDR3, as DNA: TGTGCCAGCAGCTTAGTTGGGGATACGGGCGGGGCCAACGTCCTGACTTTC. Translated, it gives CASSLVGDTGGANVLTF.

This chain connects TRBV6-6 to TRBJ2-7; 7 nucleotides match TRBD2. From germline, CDR1 is MNHNY and CDR2 SVGAGI (reference sequence). This CDR3 comprises 16 residues. After removal of 5 bases from V and 4 bases from J, the junction contained 14 bases not matched to a gene. The CDR3 spells CASSPGPQRGVYEQYF. CDR3 in DNA: TGTGCCAGCAGTCCCGGCCCACAGCGGGGTGTTTACGAGCAGTACTTC.

The chain combines TRBV29-1 with TRBJ1-2; the match to TRBD1 covers 8 bases. Germline V CDR1 and CDR2: SQVTM, ANQGSEA. The junction had 25 bases not matched to a gene; V was cut back by 5 bases and J by 8 bases. The CDR3 extends over 18 amino acids. Here the CDR3 DNA reads TGCAGCGTTCCACTTTATTCGGACAGGGCGACCCTCCCCTTCGGCTACACCTTC. Encoded protein: CSVPLYSDRATLPFGYTF. Full variable domain (outside the CDR3, taken from reference TRBV29-1 and TRBJ1-2): SAVISQKPSRDICQRGTSLTIQCQVDSQVTMMFWYRQQPGQSLTLIATANQGSEATYESGFVIDKFPISRPNLTFSTLTVSNMSPEDSSIYLCSVPLYSDRATLPFGYTFGSGTRLTVV.

The chain uses TRBV11-2 and TRBJ2-1, with 12 bases fitting TRBD2. J was trimmed by 7 bases and V by 6 bases; bases with no gene match: 7. The germline V gene has CDR1 SGHAT and CDR2 FQNNGV. The length of the CDR3 is 15 residues. CDR3 DNA: TGTGCCAGCAGAACCTGGACTAGCGGGATTAATGAGCAGTTCTTC. The encoded protein is CASRTWTSGINEQFF.

The rearrangement uses TRBV9 and TRBJ1-1; the match to TRBD1 covers 7 bases. The CDR3 is made up of 13 amino acids. CDR1 is SGDLS, CDR2 YYNGEE, per germline. Trimming took 3 bases from V and 5 from J; bases not matched to a gene: 4. The CDR3 reads CASSGGQMTEAFF. The CDR3 nucleotides read TGTGCCAGCAGCGGGGGACAGATGACTGAAGCTTTCTTT.

The CDR3 coding sequence is TGTGCCAGTGGCCCCGGCAAACTGTTTTTT. Residues: CASGPGKLFF. The chain combines TRBV19 with TRBJ1-4; D is unclear. Germline CDR1 is LNHDA and CDR2 is SQIVND (reference sequence). The CDR3 length is 10 residues. Trimming removed 8 bases at V and 11 bases at J, with 9 bases between.

CDR3 in DNA: TGTGCCAGCAGCTTAGGGGGGGGATACGAGCAGTACTTC. Protein product: CASSLGGGYEQYF. The genes are TRBV11-1 and TRBJ2-7; TRBD2 matches at 7 bases. Germline CDR1 reads SGHAT; CDR2 reads FQDESV (reference sequence). Trimming at V came to 1 base and at J to 4 bases, leaving 1 base not matched to a gene. The CDR3 is 13 amino acids.

The J gene is TRBJ1-1, the V gene TRBV7-2; D not resolved. The CDR3 covers 13 residues. Trimming took off 5 bases at V and 1 base at J, with 8 bases between the two ends. Germline values: CDR1 SGHTA, CDR2 FQGNSA. The CDR3 loop reads CASSVDRNTEAFF. The CDR3 nucleotides read TGTGCCAGCAGCGTCGACCGGAACACTGAAGCTTTCTTT.

As for this clone: The sample holds other DNA sequences that translate to the same CDR3. The rearrangement uses TRBV30 and TRBJ1-1; 8 nucleotides align to TRBD1. The CDR3 has 12 amino acids. CDR1 is GTSNPN and CDR2 is SVGIG in the germline V gene (reference sequence). Trimming removed 5 bases from V and 5 bases from J; junction bases left unmatched: 4. The chain's CDR3 is CAWVDRDTEAFF. As DNA, the CDR3 is TGTGCCTGGGTGGACAGGGATACTGAAGCTTTCTTT.

The CDR3 loop reads CASSEFSGQGNQPQHF. For the CDR3, the DNA is TGCGCCAGCAGTGAGTTCTCGGGACAGGGGAACCAGCCCCAGCATTTT. The rearrangement joins TRBV10-2 to TRBJ1-5; 10 positions agree with TRBD1. After removal of 1 base from V and 7 bases from J, the junction contained 7 bases not matched to a gene. Per germline, CDR1 WSHSY and CDR2 SAAADI. The CDR3 is 16 amino acids.

The count of this clone is one. J is TRBJ1-1 and V is TRBV7-2; the match to TRBD1 covers 7 bases. The CDR3 has 13 amino acids. Germline loops: CDR1 SGHTA, CDR2 FQGNSA. Germline trimming cut 3 bases from V and 11 bases from J; bases unmatched to any gene: 9. This chain's CDR3 is CASSLGQSIGAFF. The CDR3 DNA sequence: TGTGCCAGCAGCTTGGGACAGTCGATAGGGGCTTTCTTT.

The chain recombines TRBV18 with TRBJ2-3; no clear D. The CDR3 has 13 amino acids. Germline values: CDR1 KGHSH, CDR2 LQKENI. The ends were cut back, 3 bases at V and 2 bases at J, with 6 bases in the middle. The CDR3 region is CASSPPATDTQYF. The DNA for the CDR3 is TGTGCCAGCTCACCCCCGGCCACAGATACGCAGTATTTT.

This chain connects TRBV29-1 to TRBJ1-2; D might be TRBD1 (5 bases). Germline CDR1 and CDR2: SQVTM and ANQGSEA. The CDR3 contains 11 residues. Trimming removed 8 bases at V and 2 bases at J, with 9 bases between. CDR3 DNA sequence: TGCAGCTTTGGACAAAACTATGGCTACACCTTC. This codes for CSFGQNYGYTF.

The CDR3 is CSVEGQAANYGYTF. The CDR3 DNA follows: TGCAGCGTTGAAGGACAGGCCGCTAACTATGGCTACACCTTC. The V and J genes are TRBV29-1 and TRBJ1-2, with D perhaps TRBD1 (6 bases). The germline V gene encodes CDR1 SQVTM and CDR2 ANQGSEA. Trimming took off 1 base at V and 0 bases at J, with 9 bases between the two ends. This CDR3 has 14 amino acids. Filled out from reference TRBV29-1 and TRBJ1-2, the complete variable domain reads SAVISQKPSRDICQRGTSLTIQCQVDSQVTMMFWYRQQPGQSLTLIATANQGSEATYESGFVIDKFPISRPNLTFSTLTVSNMSPEDSSIYLCSVEGQAANYGYTFGSGTRLTVV.

This clone was counted only a few times. This chain uses TRBV6-6 with TRBJ2-7; D unclear. Trimming shortened V by 8 bases and J by 3 bases, and 17 bases separated the two germline ends. The CDR3 sequence is 14 residues long. The germline gives CDR1 MNHNY, CDR2 SVGAGI (reference sequence). CDR3 in DNA: TGTGCCAGCCGAAGTGGAGACTGGAACTACGAGCAGTACTTC. Its translation is CASRSGDWNYEQYF.

This clone was seen just once. This chain links TRBV14 with TRBJ2-7; TRBD1 is a possible D gene (5 bases). Germline assignment: CDR1 SGHDN and CDR2 FVKESK. V lost 2 bases and J lost 0, with 17 bases in between. This CDR3 has 17 amino acids. CDR3 sequence reads: CASSQTFLGANSYEQYF. For the CDR3, the DNA is TGTGCCAGCAGCCAAACCTTTCTAGGGGCTAACTCCTACGAGCAGTACTTC.